The rows below give T cell receptor beta chains drawn from one sample of a study of blood T cell repertoires in COVID-19. Produced via immunoSEQ multiplex PCR; TCRdb's table is partial and in-frame only. The data contain 450,000 to 500,000 clones, 88% of them singletons. The sample consisted of PBMCs or T cells enriched from blood (not recorded which). These receptor sequences come from a woman aged 55-69 years who had recovered from COVID-19. Each CDR3 is given with its conserved first and last residue. A D gene is named only where the DNA matches it firmly. The listing skips clone size in some rows; elsewhere it reads once, few, many or a size class.

CDR3 DNA: TGTGCCACCAGGGGGGCGCGAGGTGGCTACACCTTC; CDR3 protein: CATRGARGGYTF; V gene: TRBV24-1; D gene: .; J gene: TRBJ1-2; clone size: .
CDR3 DNA: TGCGCCAGCAGCTTGGCCGAGGACGGGACAGGTAGCGTGGGACTGTTTTTT; CDR3 protein: CASSLAEDGTGSVGLFF; V gene: TRBV5-1; D gene: TRBD1; J gene: TRBJ1-4; clone size: few
CDR3 DNA: TGTGCCAGCAGCTTAGCTCGCACAGATACGCAGTATTTT; CDR3 protein: CASSLARTDTQYF; V gene: TRBV13; D gene: .; J gene: TRBJ2-3; clone size: .
CDR3 DNA: TGTGCCAGCAGTCCCGGACAGGGCGTCAATGAAAAACTGTTTTTT; CDR3 protein: CASSPGQGVNEKLFF; V gene: TRBV5-8; D gene: TRBD1; J gene: TRBJ1-4; clone size: .
CDR3 DNA: TGTGCCAGCAGTGCGGACAGGGGGGCCAATGAGCAGTTCTTC; CDR3 protein: CASSADRGANEQFF; V gene: TRBV2; D gene: TRBD1; J gene: TRBJ2-1; clone size: .
CDR3 DNA: TGCGCCAGCAGCCCCTCGGGACAGGTTCCCCTTAATGAAAAACTGTTTTTT; CDR3 protein: CASSPSGQVPLNEKLFF; V gene: TRBV5-1; D gene: TRBD1; J gene: TRBJ1-4; clone size: .
CDR3 DNA: TGTGCCAGCAGTTCGGTTTGGACAGGGCTGGACCACACTGAAGCTTTCTTT; CDR3 protein: CASSSVWTGLDHTEAFF; V gene: TRBV28; D gene: TRBD1; J gene: TRBJ1-1; clone size: .
CDR3 DNA: TGTGCCAGTAGTTTGGGACAGGGCACAGATACGCAGTATTTT; CDR3 protein: CASSLGQGTDTQYF; V gene: TRBV19; D gene: TRBD1; J gene: TRBJ2-3; clone size: .
CDR3 DNA: TGTGCCAGCAGTTTTACAGCGGGGGTAACCGGGGAGCTGTTTTTT; CDR3 protein: CASSFTAGVTGELFF; V gene: TRBV27; D gene: TRBD2; J gene: TRBJ2-2; clone size: .
CDR3 DNA: TGCAGCGTGCGAGGTAACACTGAAGCTTTCTTT; CDR3 protein: CSVRGNTEAFF; V gene: TRBV29-1; D gene: .; J gene: TRBJ1-1; clone size: .
CDR3 DNA: TGTGCCAGCAGTGTTTGGGGGGGGGTTTTGAATGAGCAGTTCTTC; CDR3 protein: CASSVWGGVLNEQFF; V gene: TRBV2; D gene: TRBD2; J gene: TRBJ2-1; clone size: .
CDR3 DNA: TGTGCCAGCAGCCCGGGGAGCAGGAGTTCTAACTATGGCTACACCTTC; CDR3 protein: CASSPGSRSSNYGYTF; V gene: TRBV5-4; D gene: .; J gene: TRBJ1-2; clone size: .
CDR3 DNA: TGTGCCAGCAGCGCGCAAGAGACCCAGTACTTC; CDR3 protein: CASSAQETQYF; V gene: TRBV7-6; D gene: .; J gene: TRBJ2-5; clone size: .
CDR3 DNA: TGTGCCAGCTCACCAAAGGGCGGGGACACTGAAGCTTTCTTT; CDR3 protein: CASSPKGGDTEAFF; V gene: TRBV18; D gene: .; J gene: TRBJ1-1; clone size: once
CDR3 DNA: TGTGCCAGCAGCTTGGAGGGGCTCAGCTATGGCTACACCTTC; CDR3 protein: CASSLEGLSYGYTF; V gene: TRBV5-6; D gene: .; J gene: TRBJ1-2; clone size: .
CDR3 DNA: TGTGCCAGCAGCTCCTTCATGGTATGGGGAGACAATGAGCAGTTCTTC; CDR3 protein: CASSSFMVWGDNEQFF; V gene: TRBV7-2; D gene: .; J gene: TRBJ2-1; clone size: .
CDR3 DNA: TGTGCCAGTGGACAGGGCTACGAGCAGTACTTC; CDR3 protein: CASGQGYEQYF; V gene: TRBV7-2; D gene: TRBD1; J gene: TRBJ2-7; clone size: .
CDR3 DNA: TGTGCCAGCAGCCGCGCGGGACAGGGGGGTGGAAACACCATATATTTT; CDR3 protein: CASSRAGQGGGNTIYF; V gene: TRBV3-1/TRBV3-2; D gene: TRBD1; J gene: TRBJ1-3; clone size: .
CDR3 DNA: TGTGCCAGCAGTGAACCGCCGGGACTAGCGGGGGCCCGGGGAAATACGCAGTATTTT; CDR3 protein: CASSEPPGLAGARGNTQYF; V gene: TRBV2; D gene: TRBD2; J gene: TRBJ2-3; clone size: .
CDR3 DNA: TGTGCCAGCAGTTCCGCGGGACAGGGGGCTTCACCCCTCCACTTT; CDR3 protein: CASSSAGQGASPLHF; V gene: TRBV28; D gene: TRBD1; J gene: TRBJ1-6; clone size: once
CDR3 DNA: TGTGCCAGCAGTCTCACCCCAGACAGGAACACTGAAGCTTTCTTT; CDR3 protein: CASSLTPDRNTEAFF; V gene: TRBV6-4; D gene: .; J gene: TRBJ1-1; clone size: once
CDR3 DNA: TGTGCTAGTGGTTTGGCCTTACAGGGTACTATGTGGGAGCTGTTTTTT; CDR3 protein: CASGLALQGTMWELFF; V gene: TRBV12-5; D gene: .; J gene: TRBJ2-2; clone size: .